A selection of T cell receptor beta chains follows, all from one sample in a study of blood T cell repertoires in COVID-19. Measured with immunoSEQ multiplex PCR; TCRdb has only the in-frame clones, and not every one. The sample has hundreds of thousands of clones, roughly 90% seen once. Source material: peripheral blood. The receptors come from a woman aged 70 to 79 with COVID-19, enrolled during active disease. Each CDR3 is given with its conserved first and last residue. A D gene is named only where the DNA matches it firmly. Part of the rows lack a size; the others show once, few, many or a class for expanded clones.

TRBV6-5,NA,NA,TRBJ2-1,CASSYGTGGVNEQFF,TGTGCCAGCAGCTACGGAACGGGGGGCGTGAATGAGCAGTTCTTC
TRBV12-3/TRBV12-4,NA,NA,TRBJ1-2,CASSLFWWLGYTF,TGTGCCAGCAGTTTATTTTGGTGGCTTGGCTACACCTTC
TRBV19,TRBD1,NA,TRBJ2-1,CASTPGQGSYNEQFF,TGTGCCAGTACCCCGGGACAGGGGTCCTACAATGAGCAGTTCTTC
TRBV19,TRBD2,NA,TRBJ2-5,CASSIYGGAWETQYF,TGTGCCAGTAGTATTTACGGGGGGGCCTGGGAGACCCAGTACTTC
TRBV12-3/TRBV12-4,NA,once,TRBJ1-5,CASSNDTNQPQHF,TGTGCCAGCAGCAACGACACCAATCAGCCCCAGCATTTT
TRBV4-1,NA,NA,TRBJ2-1,CASSHGPVGSLNEQFF,TGCGCCAGCAGCCACGGGCCGGTTGGGAGCTTGAATGAGCAGTTCTTC
TRBV3-1/TRBV3-2,TRBD1,once,TRBJ1-5,CASRNSQGTGTQPQHF,TGTGCCAGCAGAAATTCTCAGGGGACAGGCACCCAGCCCCAGCATTTT
TRBV7-2,NA,few,TRBJ1-5,CASRDSLNQPQHF,TGTGCCAGCAGAGACAGTTTAAATCAGCCCCAGCATTTT
TRBV7-2,NA,once,TRBJ1-6,CASSLGPDNSPLHF,TGTGCCAGCAGCTTAGGGCCTGATAATTCACCCCTCCACTTT
TRBV5-1,TRBD2,NA,TRBJ2-3,CASSPGGRWGGPARFGDTQYF,TGCGCCAGCAGCCCCGGTGGGAGGTGGGGGGGTCCCGCCCGCTTCGGAGATACGCAGTATTTT
TRBV2,TRBD2,NA,TRBJ2-7,CASRGTSGGYEQYF,TGTGCCAGCAGGGGGACTAGCGGGGGCTACGAGCAGTACTTC
TRBV18,NA,NA,TRBJ2-2,CASSPSHNTGELFF,TGTGCCAGCTCACCCAGTCACAACACCGGGGAGCTGTTTTTT
TRBV6-5,NA,NA,TRBJ2-3,CASSYRDTQYF,TGTGCCAGCAGTTACCGGGATACGCAGTATTTT
TRBV12-5,NA,once,TRBJ2-7,CASGDEGFYEQYF,TGTGCTAGTGGAGACGAGGGATTCTACGAGCAGTACTTC
TRBV24-1,TRBD2,NA,TRBJ2-1,CATSDLSVAGGHNEQFF,TGTGCCACCAGTGATTTATCAGTAGCGGGGGGGCATAATGAGCAGTTCTTC
TRBV5-4,TRBD1,once,TRBJ1-2,CASSLEGTGAGYTF,TGTGCCAGCAGCTTGGAGGGGACAGGGGCGGGCTACACCTTC
TRBV7-8,TRBD2,few,TRBJ2-1,CASSLQTSGVNEQFF,TGTGCCAGCAGCCTCCAGACTAGCGGGGTCAATGAGCAGTTCTTC
TRBV5-1,TRBD1,NA,TRBJ1-4,CASSLGTALEKLFF,TGCGCCAGCAGCCTCGGGACAGCCCTAGAAAAACTGTTTTTT
TRBV6-5,NA,NA,TRBJ1-1,CASSYSVGGNEAFF,TGTGCCAGCAGTTACTCCGTCGGAGGTAATGAAGCTTTCTTT
TRBV7-9,TRBD1,many,TRBJ1-2,CASSLDLTGHGYTF,TGTGCCAGCAGCTTAGACCTGACAGGGCATGGCTACACCTTC
TRBV18,TRBD1,NA,TRBJ1-1,CASSPGGDTEAFF,TGTGCCAGCTCTCCAGGGGGCGACACTGAAGCTTTCTTT
TRBV5-1,NA,once,TRBJ2-7,CASSRDTWYEQYF,TGCGCCAGCTCCCGGGACACTTGGTACGAGCAGTACTTC
TRBV27,TRBD1,NA,TRBJ1-2,CASSPQGIFNYGYTF,TGTGCCAGCAGTCCACAGGGGATATTTAACTATGGCTACACCTTC
TRBV5-6,NA,once,TRBJ1-2,CASSLSSYGYTF,TGTGCCAGCAGCTTGTCGTCCTATGGCTACACCTTC
TRBV4-3,NA,NA,TRBJ1-2,CASSQGTENYGYTF,TGCGCCAGCAGCCAAGGGACAGAAAACTATGGCTACACCTTC
TRBV19,NA,NA,TRBJ1-1,CASSFPRLGSPEAFF,TGTGCCAGTAGTTTCCCCCGGTTGGGCAGTCCCGAAGCTTTCTTT
TRBV18,NA,NA,TRBJ1-3,CASSEQGAGNTIYF,TGTGCCAGCTCCGAACAGGGCGCTGGAAACACCATATATTTT
TRBV3-1/TRBV3-2,NA,NA,TRBJ1-2,CASSQVRVGGGYTF,TGTGCCAGCAGCCAAGTCAGGGTGGGAGGTGGCTACACCTTC
TRBV28,TRBD1,NA,TRBJ2-5,CASSLRQGAGETQYF,TGTGCCAGCAGTCTCCGACAGGGGGCGGGGGAGACCCAGTACTTC